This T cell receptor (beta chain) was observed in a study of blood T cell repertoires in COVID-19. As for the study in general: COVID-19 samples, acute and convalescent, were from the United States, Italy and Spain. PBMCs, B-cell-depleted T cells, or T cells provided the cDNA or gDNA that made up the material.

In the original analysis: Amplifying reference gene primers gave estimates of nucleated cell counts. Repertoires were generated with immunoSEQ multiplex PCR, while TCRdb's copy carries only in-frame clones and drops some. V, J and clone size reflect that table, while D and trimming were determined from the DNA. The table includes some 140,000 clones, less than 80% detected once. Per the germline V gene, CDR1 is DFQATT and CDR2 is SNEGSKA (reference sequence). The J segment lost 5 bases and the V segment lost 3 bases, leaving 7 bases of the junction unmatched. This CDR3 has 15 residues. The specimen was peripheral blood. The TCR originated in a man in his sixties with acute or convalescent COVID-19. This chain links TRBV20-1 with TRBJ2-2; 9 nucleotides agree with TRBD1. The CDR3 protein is CSASTTGGSTGELFF. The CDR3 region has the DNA TGCAGTGCTAGTACGACAGGGGGTAGTACCGGGGAGCTGTTTTTT.